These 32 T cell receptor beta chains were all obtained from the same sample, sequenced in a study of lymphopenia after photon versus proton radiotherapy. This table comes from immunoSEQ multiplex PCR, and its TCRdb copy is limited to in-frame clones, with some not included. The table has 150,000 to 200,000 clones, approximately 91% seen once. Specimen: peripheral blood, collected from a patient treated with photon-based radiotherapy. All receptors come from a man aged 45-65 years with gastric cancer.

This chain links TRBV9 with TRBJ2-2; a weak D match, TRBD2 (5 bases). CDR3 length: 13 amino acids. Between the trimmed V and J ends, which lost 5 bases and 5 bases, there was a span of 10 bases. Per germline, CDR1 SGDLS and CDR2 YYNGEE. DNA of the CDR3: TGTGCCAGCAGTCAAACTAGAACCGGGGAGCTGTTTTTT. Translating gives CASSQTRTGELFF.

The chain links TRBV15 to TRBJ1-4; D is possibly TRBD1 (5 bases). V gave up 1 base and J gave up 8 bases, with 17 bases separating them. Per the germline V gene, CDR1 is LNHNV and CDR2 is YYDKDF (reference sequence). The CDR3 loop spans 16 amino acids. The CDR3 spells CATSRGQGGYGEKLFF. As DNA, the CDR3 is TGTGCCACCAGCAGAGGCCAGGGAGGGTACGGAGAAAAACTGTTTTTT.

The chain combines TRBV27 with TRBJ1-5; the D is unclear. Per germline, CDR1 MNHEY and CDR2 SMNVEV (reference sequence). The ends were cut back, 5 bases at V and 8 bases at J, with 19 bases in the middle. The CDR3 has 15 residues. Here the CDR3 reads CASSPITQTLKPQHF. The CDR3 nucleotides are TGTGCCAGCAGTCCAATCACCCAGACCCTAAAGCCCCAGCATTTT.

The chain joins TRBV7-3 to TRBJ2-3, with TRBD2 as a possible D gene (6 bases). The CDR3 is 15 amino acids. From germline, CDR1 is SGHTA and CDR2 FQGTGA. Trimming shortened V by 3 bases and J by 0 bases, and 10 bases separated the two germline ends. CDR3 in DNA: TGTGCCAGCAGCTTTTACGGGAGTAGCACAGATACGCAGTATTTT. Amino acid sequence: CASSFYGSSTDTQYF. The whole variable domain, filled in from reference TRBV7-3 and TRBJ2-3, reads GAGVSQTPSNKVTEKGKYVELRCDPISGHTALYWYRQSLGQGPEFLIYFQGTGAADDSGLPNDRFFAVRPEGSVSTLKIQRTERGDSAVYLCASSFYGSSTDTQYFGPGTRLTVL.

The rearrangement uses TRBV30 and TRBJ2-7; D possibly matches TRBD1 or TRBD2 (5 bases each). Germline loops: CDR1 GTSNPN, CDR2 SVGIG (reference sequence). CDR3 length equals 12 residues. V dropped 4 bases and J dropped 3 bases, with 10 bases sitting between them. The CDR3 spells CAWTGGGYEQYF. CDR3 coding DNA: TGTGCCTGGACCGGTGGGGGCTACGAGCAGTACTTC.

The CDR3 DNA reads TGTGCCAGCAGTTACGCGGGAGGGACAGATACGCAGTATTTT. It translates to CASSYAGGTDTQYF. The rearrangement links TRBV6-5 to TRBJ2-3, with TRBD2 matching 9 bases. Germline V gene sequence: CDR1 MNHEY, CDR2 SVGAGI. The CDR3 has 14 amino acids. V was pared by 2 bases and J by 3 bases, with 0 bases of the junction left unmatched.

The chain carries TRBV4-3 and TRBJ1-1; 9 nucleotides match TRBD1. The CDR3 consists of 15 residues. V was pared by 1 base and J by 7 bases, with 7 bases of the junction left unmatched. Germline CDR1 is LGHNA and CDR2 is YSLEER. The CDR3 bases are TGCGCCAGCAGCCAAGTCCCGGACAGGGGAAGTGAAGCTTTCTTT. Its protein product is CASSQVPDRGSEAFF.

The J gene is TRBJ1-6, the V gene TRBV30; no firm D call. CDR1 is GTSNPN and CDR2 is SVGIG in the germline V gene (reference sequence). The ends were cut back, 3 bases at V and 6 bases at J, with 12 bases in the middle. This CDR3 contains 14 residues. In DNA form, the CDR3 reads TGTGCCTGGAGCTATGGGCTACCTAATTCACCCCTCCACTTT. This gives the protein CAWSYGLPNSPLHF.

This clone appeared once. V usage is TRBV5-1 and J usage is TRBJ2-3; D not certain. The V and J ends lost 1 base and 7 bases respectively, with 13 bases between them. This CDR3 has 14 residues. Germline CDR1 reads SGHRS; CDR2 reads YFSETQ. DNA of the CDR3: TGCGCCAGCAGCTTGAGTGGCTTTGAGAATACGCAGTATTTT. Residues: CASSLSGFENTQYF. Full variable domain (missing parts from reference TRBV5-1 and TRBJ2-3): KAGVTQTPRYLIKTRGQQVTLSCSPISGHRSVSWYQQTPGQGLQFLFEYFSETQRNKGNFPGRFSGRQFSNSRSEMNVSTLELGDSALYLCASSLSGFENTQYFGPGTRLTVL.

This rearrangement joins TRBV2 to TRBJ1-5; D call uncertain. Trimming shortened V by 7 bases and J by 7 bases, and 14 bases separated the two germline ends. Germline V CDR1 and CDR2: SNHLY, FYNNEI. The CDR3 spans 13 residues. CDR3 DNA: TGTGCCAGCAAATCCACGGAAAGCCAGCCCCAGCATTTT. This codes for CASKSTESQPQHF.

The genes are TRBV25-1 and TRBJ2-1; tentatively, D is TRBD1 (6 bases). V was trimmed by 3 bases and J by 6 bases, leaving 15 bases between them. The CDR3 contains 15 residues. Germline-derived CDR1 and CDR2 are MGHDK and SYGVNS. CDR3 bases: TGTGCCAGCAGTGATTCTTCGTTAGGGGGCAATGAGCAGTTCTTC. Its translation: CASSDSSLGGNEQFF.

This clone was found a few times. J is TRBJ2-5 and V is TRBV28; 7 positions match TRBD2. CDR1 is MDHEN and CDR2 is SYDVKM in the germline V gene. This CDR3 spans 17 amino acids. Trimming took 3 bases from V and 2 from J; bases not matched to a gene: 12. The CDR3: CASSFRTSWGSQETQYF. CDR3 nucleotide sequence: TGTGCCAGCAGTTTCCGGACTAGTTGGGGGTCACAAGAGACCCAGTACTTC.

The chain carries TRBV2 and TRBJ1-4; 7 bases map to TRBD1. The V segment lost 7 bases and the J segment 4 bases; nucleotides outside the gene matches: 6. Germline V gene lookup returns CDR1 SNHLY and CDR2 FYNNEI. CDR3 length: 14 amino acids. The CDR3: CASTPGQLNEKLFF. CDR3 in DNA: TGTGCCAGCACACCGGGACAGCTTAATGAAAAACTGTTTTTT.

DNA of the CDR3: TGTGCCAGTAGTACCCGGACTAGCCTAGTCCCCGAGCAGTACTTC. Its protein is CASSTRTSLVPEQYF. The chain couples TRBV19 to TRBJ2-7; 8 positions match TRBD2. The germline V gene encodes CDR1 LNHDA and CDR2 SQIVND (reference sequence). V lost 4 bases and J lost 6; bases outside the gene matches: 11. The CDR3 has 15 amino acids.

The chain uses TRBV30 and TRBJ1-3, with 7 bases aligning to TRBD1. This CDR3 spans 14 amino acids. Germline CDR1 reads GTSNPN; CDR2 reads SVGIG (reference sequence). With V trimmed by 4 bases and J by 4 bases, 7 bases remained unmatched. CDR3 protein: CAWTRQGVGNTIYF. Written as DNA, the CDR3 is TGTGCCTGGACCCGACAGGGTGTAGGAAACACCATATATTTT.

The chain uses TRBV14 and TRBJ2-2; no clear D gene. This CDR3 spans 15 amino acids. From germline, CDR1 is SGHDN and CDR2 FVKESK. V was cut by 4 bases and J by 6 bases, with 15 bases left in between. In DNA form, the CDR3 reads TGTGCCAGCAGCCGTAATGTAGTCACCGCCGGGGAGCTGTTTTTT. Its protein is CASSRNVVTAGELFF.

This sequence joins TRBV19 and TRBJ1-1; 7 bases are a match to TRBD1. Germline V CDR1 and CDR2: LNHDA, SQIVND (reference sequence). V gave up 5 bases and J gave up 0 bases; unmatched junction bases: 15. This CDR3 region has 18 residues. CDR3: CASSSHLRDRLLNTEAFF. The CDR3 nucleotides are TGTGCCAGTAGTTCGCACCTCCGGGACAGACTATTGAACACTGAAGCTTTCTTT.

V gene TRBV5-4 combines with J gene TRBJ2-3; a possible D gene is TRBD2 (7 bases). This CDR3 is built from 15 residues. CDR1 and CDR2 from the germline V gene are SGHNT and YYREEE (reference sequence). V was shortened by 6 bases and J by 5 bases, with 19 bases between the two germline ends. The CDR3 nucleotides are TGTGCCAGCATCCGCGGGGGCGCTAATGAAGATACGCAGTATTTT. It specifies CASIRGGANEDTQYF.

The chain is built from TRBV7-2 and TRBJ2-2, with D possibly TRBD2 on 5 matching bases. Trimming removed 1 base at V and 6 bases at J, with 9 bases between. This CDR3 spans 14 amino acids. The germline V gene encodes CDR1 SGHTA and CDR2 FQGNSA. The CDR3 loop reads CASSLVAGPGELFF. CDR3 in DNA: TGTGCCAGCAGCTTAGTGGCGGGCCCCGGGGAGCTGTTTTTT.

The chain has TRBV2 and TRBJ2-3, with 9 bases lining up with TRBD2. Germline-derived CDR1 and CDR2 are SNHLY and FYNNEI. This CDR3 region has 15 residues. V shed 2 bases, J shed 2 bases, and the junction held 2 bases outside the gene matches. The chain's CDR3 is CASSESGGTTDTQYF. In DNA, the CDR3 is TGTGCCAGCAGTGAAAGCGGGGGGACCACAGATACGCAGTATTTT.

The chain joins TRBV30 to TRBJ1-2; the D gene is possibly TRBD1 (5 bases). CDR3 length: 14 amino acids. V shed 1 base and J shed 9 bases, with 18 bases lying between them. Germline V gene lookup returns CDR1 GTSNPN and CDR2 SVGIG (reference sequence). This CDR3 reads CAWSGLRASSSYTF. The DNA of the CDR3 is TGTGCCTGGAGTGGACTCAGGGCCTCTAGTAGCTACACCTTC.

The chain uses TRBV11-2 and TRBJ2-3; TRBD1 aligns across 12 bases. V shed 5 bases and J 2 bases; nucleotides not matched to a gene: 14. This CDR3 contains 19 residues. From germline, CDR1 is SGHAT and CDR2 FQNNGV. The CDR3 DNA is TGTGCCAGCAGCCCCTGGCCGGGACAGGGGGCGAGGTTCACAGATACGCAGTATTTT. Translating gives CASSPWPGQGARFTDTQYF.

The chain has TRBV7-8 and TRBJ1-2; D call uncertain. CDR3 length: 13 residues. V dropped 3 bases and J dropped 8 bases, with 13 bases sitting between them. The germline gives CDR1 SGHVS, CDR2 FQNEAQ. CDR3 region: CASSLAEWQGYTF. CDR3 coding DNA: TGTGCCAGCAGCTTGGCCGAATGGCAGGGCTACACCTTC.

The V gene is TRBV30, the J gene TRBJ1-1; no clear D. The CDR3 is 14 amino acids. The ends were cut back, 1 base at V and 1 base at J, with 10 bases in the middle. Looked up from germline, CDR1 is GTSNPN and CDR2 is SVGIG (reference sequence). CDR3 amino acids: CAWSDWRANTEAFF. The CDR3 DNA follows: TGTGCCTGGAGTGACTGGCGGGCGAACACTGAAGCTTTCTTT. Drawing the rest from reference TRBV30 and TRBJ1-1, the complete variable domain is SQTIHQWPATLVQPVGSPLSLECTVEGTSNPNLYWYRQAAGRGLQLLFYSVGIGQISSEVPQNLSASRPQDRQFILSSKKLLLSDSGFYLCAWSDWRANTEAFFGQGTRLTVV.

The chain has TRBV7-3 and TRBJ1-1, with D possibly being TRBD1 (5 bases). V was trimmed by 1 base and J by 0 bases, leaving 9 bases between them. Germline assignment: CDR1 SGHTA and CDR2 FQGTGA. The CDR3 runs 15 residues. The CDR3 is CASSLNGGLNTEAFF. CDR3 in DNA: TGTGCCAGCAGCTTAAATGGGGGACTGAACACTGAAGCTTTCTTT. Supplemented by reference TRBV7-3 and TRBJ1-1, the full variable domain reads GAGVSQTPSNKVTEKGKYVELRCDPISGHTALYWYRQSLGQGPEFLIYFQGTGAADDSGLPNDRFFAVRPEGSVSTLKIQRTERGDSAVYLCASSLNGGLNTEAFFGQGTRLTVV.

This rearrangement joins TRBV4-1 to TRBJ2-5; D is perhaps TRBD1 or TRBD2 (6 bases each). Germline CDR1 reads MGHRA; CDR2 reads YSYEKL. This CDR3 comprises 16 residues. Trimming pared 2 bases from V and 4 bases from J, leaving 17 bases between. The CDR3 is CASSQIGGMGLETQYF. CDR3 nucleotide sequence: TGCGCCAGCAGCCAAATAGGGGGGATGGGGCTAGAGACCCAGTACTTC.

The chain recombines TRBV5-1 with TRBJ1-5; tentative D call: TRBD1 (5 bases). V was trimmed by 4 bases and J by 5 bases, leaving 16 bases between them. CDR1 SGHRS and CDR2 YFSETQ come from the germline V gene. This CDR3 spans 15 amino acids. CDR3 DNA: TGCGCCAGCAGCCCCACCGGGGACTATCATCAGCCCCAGCATTTT. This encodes CASSPTGDYHQPQHF.

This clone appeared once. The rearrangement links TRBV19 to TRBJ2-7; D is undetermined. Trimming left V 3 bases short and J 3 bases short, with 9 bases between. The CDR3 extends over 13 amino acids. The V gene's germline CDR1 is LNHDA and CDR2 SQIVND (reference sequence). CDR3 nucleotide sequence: TGTGCCAGTAGTATTTCCCTGAGCTACGAGCAGTACTTC. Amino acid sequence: CASSISLSYEQYF.

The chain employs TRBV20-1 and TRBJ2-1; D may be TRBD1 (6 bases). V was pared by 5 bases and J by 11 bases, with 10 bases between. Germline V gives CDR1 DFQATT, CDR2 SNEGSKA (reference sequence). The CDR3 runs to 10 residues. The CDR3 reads CSAWTDKQFF. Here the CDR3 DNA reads TGCAGTGCTTGGACAGACAAGCAGTTCTTC.

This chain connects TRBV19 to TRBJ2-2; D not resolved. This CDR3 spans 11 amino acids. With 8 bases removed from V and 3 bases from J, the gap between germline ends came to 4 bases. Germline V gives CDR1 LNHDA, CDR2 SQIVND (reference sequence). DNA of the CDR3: TGTGCCAGTCACGACACCGGGGAGCTGTTTTTT. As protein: CASHDTGELFF.

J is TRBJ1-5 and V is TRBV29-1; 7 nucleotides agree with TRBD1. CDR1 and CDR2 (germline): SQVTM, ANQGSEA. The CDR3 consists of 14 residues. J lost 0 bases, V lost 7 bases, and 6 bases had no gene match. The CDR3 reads CSAGDSLSNQPQHF. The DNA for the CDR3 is TGCAGCGCTGGGGACAGCCTTAGCAATCAGCCCCAGCATTTT.

DNA for the CDR3: TGTGCCAGCAGCCCCGGGGGGCTGGACACAGATACGCAGTATTTT. Its translation: CASSPGGLDTDTQYF. The chain couples TRBV7-3 to TRBJ2-3; D might be TRBD2 (7 bases). Per germline, CDR1 SGHTA and CDR2 FQGTGA. V lost 5 bases, J lost 2 bases, and 14 bases lay in between. The CDR3 runs to 15 residues.